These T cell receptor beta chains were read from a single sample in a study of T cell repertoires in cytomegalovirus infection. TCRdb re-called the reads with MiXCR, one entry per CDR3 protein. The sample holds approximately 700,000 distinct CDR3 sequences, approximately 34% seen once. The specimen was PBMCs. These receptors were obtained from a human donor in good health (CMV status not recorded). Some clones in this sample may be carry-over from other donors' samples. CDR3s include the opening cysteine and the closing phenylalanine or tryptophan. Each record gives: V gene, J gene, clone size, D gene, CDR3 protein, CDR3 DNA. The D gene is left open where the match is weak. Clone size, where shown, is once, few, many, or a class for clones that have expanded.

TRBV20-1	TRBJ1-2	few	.	CSARATFYGYTF	TGCAGTGCTAGAGCCACCTTCTATGGCTACACCTTC
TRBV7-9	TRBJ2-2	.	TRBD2	CASSLDLAGPNTGELFF	TGTGCCAGCAGCTTAGACCTAGCGGGACCGAACACCGGGGAGCTGTTTTTT
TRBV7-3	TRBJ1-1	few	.	CASSLSGHNTEAFF	TGTGCCAGCAGCTTAAGTGGGCACAACACTGAAGCTTTCTTT
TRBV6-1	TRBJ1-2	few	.	CASRPRTADPRGFGYTF	TGTGCCAGCAGGCCTCGGACAGCTGACCCGAGGGGGTTTGGCTACACCTTC
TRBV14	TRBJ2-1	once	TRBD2	CASSQDIFGRDSEQFF	TGTGCCAGCAGCCAAGATATTTTTGGGAGGGATAGTGAGCAGTTCTTC
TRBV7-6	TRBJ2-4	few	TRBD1	CASSLGTGGSEAKNIQYF	TGTGCCAGCAGCTTAGGGACAGGGGGTTCGGAGGCCAAAAACATTCAGTACTTC
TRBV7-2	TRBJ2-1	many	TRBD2	CASSLSLVAGVHNEQFF	TGTGCCAGCAGCTTAAGTCTGGTGGCGGGAGTCCACAATGAGCAGTTCTTC
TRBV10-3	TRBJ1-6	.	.	CATRRQAGGNSPLHF	TGTGCCACCCGCCGCCAGGCCGGTGGGAATTCACCCCTCCACTTT
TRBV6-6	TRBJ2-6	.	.	CASSSEGAGANVLTF	TGTGCCAGCAGTTCCGAGGGGGCTGGGGCCAACGTCCTGACTTTC
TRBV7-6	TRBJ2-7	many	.	CASSLVGGTYSYEQYF	TGTGCCAGCAGCTTAGTCGGTGGGACATACTCCTACGAGCAGTACTTC
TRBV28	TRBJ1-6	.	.	CASSLWGGLLISSYNSPLHF	TGTGCCAGCAGTTTATGGGGGGGACTTCTTATTAGCTCCTATAATTCACCCCTCCACTTT
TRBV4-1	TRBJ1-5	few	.	CASSQVLGDQPQHF	TGCGCCAGCAGCCAAGTGTTAGGGGATCAGCCCCAGCATTTT
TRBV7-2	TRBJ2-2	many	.	CASSLAGRLLGNGGELFF	TGTGCCAGCAGCTTAGCGGGTCGACTACTAGGGAATGGCGGGGAGCTGTTTTTT
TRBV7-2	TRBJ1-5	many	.	CASSLIGLGPGYSQPQHF	TGTGCCAGCAGCCTCATCGGGCTCGGGCCGGGTTACAGTCAGCCCCAGCATTTT
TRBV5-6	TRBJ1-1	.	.	CASSPIQEGTEAFF	TGTGCCAGCTCCCCTATACAGGAGGGCACTGAAGCTTTCTTT
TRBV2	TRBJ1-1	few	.	CASSVVGRGTEAFF	TGTGCCAGCAGTGTAGTGGGGCGGGGCACTGAAGCTTTCTTT
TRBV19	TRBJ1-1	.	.	CASSQRITNTEAFF	TGTGCCAGTAGTCAGAGAATTACTAACACTGAAGCTTTCTTT
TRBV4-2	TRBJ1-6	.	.	CASSQEPLYNSPLHF	TGTGCCAGCAGCCAAGAGCCCCTTTATAATTCACCCCTCCACTTT
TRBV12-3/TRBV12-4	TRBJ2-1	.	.	CASSKQLASYNEQFF	TGTGCCAGCAGCAAGCAACTAGCTTCCTACAATGAGCAGTTCTTC
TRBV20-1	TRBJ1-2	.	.	CSAREGLYGYTF	TGCAGTGCTAGAGAGGGTCTATATGGCTACACCTTC
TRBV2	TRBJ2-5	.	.	CASSETTGRAQYF	TGTGCCAGCAGTGAAACTACGGGGCGGGCCCAGTACTTC
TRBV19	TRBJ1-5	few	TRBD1	CASSIIGTGNSNQPQHF	TGTGCCAGTAGTATAATTGGGACAGGGAATAGCAATCAGCCCCAGCATTTT
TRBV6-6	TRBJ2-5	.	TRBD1	CASSAGQGKQETQYF	TGTGCCAGCAGTGCGGGACAGGGGAAACAAGAGACCCAGTACTTC
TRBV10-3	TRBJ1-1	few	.	CAISESGGRVLNTEAFF	TGTGCCATCAGTGAGTCAGGTGGCAGGGTATTGAACACTGAAGCTTTCTTT
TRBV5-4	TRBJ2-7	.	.	CASSLEFRVADEQYF	TGTGCCAGCAGCTTGGAGTTCCGGGTTGCGGACGAGCAGTACTTC
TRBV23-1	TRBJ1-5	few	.	CASSQSNRERLQKRPYSNQPQHF	TGCGCCAGCAGTCAATCGAACAGGGAAAGACTGCAAAAGAGGCCATATAGCAATCAGCCCCAGCATTTT
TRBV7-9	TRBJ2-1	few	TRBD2	CASSLEGLAGYNEQFF	TGTGCCAGCAGCTTAGAGGGACTAGCGGGGTACAATGAGCAGTTCTTC
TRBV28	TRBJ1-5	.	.	CASSPRRLESVGQPQHF	TGTGCCAGCAGTCCACGAAGGCTTGAGTCTGTCGGTCAGCCCCAGCATTTT
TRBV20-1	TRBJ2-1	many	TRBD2	CSASAPGLAGGGSSYNEQFF	TGCAGTGCTAGTGCCCCCGGACTAGCGGGGGGAGGGAGCTCCTACAATGAGCAGTTCTTC
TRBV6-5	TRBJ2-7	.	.	CASSYRMRDYEQYF	TGTGCCAGCAGTTACAGGATGAGGGACTACGAGCAGTACTTC
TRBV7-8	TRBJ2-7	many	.	CASSYTGSHEQYF	TGTGCCAGCAGCTATACAGGGTCCCACGAGCAGTACTTC
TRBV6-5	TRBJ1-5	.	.	CASSIRESSNQPQHF	TGTGCCAGCAGTATACGGGAGTCTAGCAATCAGCCCCAGCATTTT
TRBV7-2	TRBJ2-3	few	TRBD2	CASSLALAGGPLDTQYF	TGTGCCAGCAGCTTAGCGCTCGCGGGGGGGCCTCTAGATACGCAGTATTTT
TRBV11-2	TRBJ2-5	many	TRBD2	CASSSRTSGRRETQYF	TGTGCCAGCAGCTCCCGGACTAGCGGGAGAAGAGAGACCCAGTACTTC
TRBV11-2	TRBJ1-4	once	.	CSSSLYAATNEKLFF	TGTTCCAGCAGCTTATACGCTGCAACTAATGAAAAACTGTTTTTT
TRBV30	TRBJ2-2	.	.	CAWRGRENTGELFF	TGTGCCTGGAGGGGTCGGGAGAACACCGGGGAGCTGTTTTTT
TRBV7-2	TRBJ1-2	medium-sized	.	CASSLSTVETYGYTF	TGTGCCAGCAGCTTATCCACCGTAGAAACTTATGGCTACACCTTC
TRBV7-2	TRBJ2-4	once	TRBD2	CAISLLAGEAKNIQYF	TGTGCCATCAGCTTATTGGCGGGGGAAGCCAAAAACATTCAGTACTTC
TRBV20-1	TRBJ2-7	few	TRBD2	CSARASGKSYEQYF	TGCAGTGCTAGGGCTAGCGGGAAATCCTACGAGCAGTACTTC
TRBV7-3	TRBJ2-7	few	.	CASSLTDGEEQYF	TGTGCCAGCAGCTTAACGGACGGAGAAGAGCAGTACTTC
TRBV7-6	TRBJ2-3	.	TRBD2	CASSPETAGASDTQYF	TGTGCCAGCAGCCCCGAGACGGCGGGAGCTTCAGATACGCAGTATTTT
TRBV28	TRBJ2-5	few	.	CASSLESLLAAGLQETQYF	TGTGCCAGCAGTTTAGAATCTCTACTCGCGGCAGGGCTTCAAGAGACCCAGTACTTC
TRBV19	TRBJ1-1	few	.	CASSIIPGTEAFF	TGTGCCAGTAGTATCATCCCGGGCACTGAAGCTTTCTTT
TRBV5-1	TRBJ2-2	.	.	CASSLGQGSSGELFF	TGCGCCAGCAGCTTGGGTCAGGGGTCTTCCGGGGAGCTGTTTTTT
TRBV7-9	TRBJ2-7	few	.	CASSDRINAYEQYF	TGTGCCAGCAGCGACCGGATTAATGCCTACGAGCAGTACTTC
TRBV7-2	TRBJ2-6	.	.	CASSPGRAGYGANVLTF	TGTGCCAGCAGTCCGGGCAGGGCGGGGTATGGGGCCAACGTCCTGACTTTC
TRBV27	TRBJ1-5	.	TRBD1	CAKQGVGQPQHF	TGTGCCAAGCAGGGGGTTGGTCAGCCCCAGCATTTT
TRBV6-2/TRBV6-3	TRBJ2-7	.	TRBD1	CASTIGTGLLYF	TGTGCCAGCACGATCGGGACAGGGCTTTTGTACTTC
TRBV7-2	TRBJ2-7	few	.	CASSPGVGTASSEQYF	TGTGCCAGCAGCCCGGGGGTGGGGACAGCATCGTCCGAGCAGTACTTC
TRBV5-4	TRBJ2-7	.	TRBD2	CASSLELAGGPREQYF	TGTGCCAGCAGCTTGGAACTAGCGGGAGGGCCGCGGGAGCAGTACTTC
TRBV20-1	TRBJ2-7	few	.	CSALSTGSSYEQYF	TGCAGTGCACTTTCGACAGGAAGCTCCTACGAGCAGTACTTC
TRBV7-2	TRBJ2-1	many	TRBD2	CASSRRGTSGPYNEQFF	TGTGCCAGCAGCCGTCGTGGGACTAGCGGACCCTACAATGAGCAGTTCTTC
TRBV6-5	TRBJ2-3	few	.	CASNPRAASTDTQYF	TGTGCCAGCAACCCGAGGGCAGCTAGCACAGATACGCAGTATTTT
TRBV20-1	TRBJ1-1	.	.	CSAREGSEAFF	TGCAGTGCTAGAGAGGGAAGTGAAGCTTTCTTT
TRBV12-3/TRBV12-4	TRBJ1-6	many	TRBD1	CASSQRQGGPLHF	TGTGCCAGCAGTCAGAGACAGGGCGGGCCCCTCCACTTT